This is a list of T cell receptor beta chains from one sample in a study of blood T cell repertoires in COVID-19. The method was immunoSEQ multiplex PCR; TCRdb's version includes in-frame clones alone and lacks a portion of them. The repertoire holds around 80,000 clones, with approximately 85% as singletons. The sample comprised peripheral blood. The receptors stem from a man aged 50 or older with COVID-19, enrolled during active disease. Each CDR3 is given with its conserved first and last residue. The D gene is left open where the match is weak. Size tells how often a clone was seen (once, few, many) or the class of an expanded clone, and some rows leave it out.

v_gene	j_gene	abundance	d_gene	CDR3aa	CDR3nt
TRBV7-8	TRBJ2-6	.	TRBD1	CASPRDRGRTGANVLTF	TGTGCCAGCCCAAGGGACAGGGGGCGCACTGGGGCCAACGTCCTGACTTTC
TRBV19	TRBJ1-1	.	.	CASSPQGQMNTEAFF	TGTGCCAGTAGTCCGCAGGGGCAAATGAACACTGAAGCTTTCTTT
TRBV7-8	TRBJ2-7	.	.	CASSLGGISYEQYF	TGTGCCAGCAGCTTAGGAGGGATCTCCTACGAGCAGTACTTC
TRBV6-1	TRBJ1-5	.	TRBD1	CASSEGTGSQPQHF	TGTGCCAGCAGTGAAGGGACAGGGTCTCAGCCCCAGCATTTT
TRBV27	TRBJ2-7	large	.	CASSLGPAYEQYF	TGTGCCAGCAGTTTAGGGCCGGCCTACGAGCAGTACTTC
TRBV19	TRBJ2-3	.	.	CASSMELDTQYF	TGTGCCAGTAGTATGGAGCTGGATACGCAGTATTTT
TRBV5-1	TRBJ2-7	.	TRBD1	CASSSGTGVAYEQYF	TGCGCCAGCAGCTCCGGGACAGGGGTCGCCTACGAGCAGTACTTC
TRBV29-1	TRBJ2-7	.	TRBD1	CSVAGQAYEQYF	TGCAGCGTGGCCGGACAGGCGTACGAGCAGTACTTC
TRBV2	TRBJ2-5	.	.	CASSRMGRETQYF	TGTGCCAGCAGTAGGATGGGCCGGGAGACCCAGTACTTC
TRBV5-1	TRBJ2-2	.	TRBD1	CASRLNSGTGQTGELFF	TGCGCCAGCAGGCTAAATTCCGGGACAGGGCAAACCGGGGAGCTGTTTTTT
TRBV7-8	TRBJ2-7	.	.	CASSLELGRQGLRYEQYF	TGTGCCAGCAGCTTAGAATTGGGAAGGCAGGGCTTGAGGTACGAGCAGTACTTC
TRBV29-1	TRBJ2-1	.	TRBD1	CSVGQIKYNEQFF	TGCAGCGTGGGACAGATCAAATACAATGAGCAGTTCTTC
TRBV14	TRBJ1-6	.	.	CASSQVLQGNSPLHF	TGTGCCAGCAGCCAAGTTCTGCAGGGGAACTCACCCCTCCACTTT
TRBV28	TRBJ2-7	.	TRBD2	CASRPLAGGPHEQYF	TGTGCCAGCAGACCACTAGCGGGAGGGCCCCACGAGCAGTACTTC
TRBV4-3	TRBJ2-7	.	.	CASRIRGFRTTYEQYF	TGCGCCAGCAGGATTAGGGGGTTCCGAACCACCTACGAGCAGTACTTC
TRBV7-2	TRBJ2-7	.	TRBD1	CASSPRTGTYYEQYF	TGTGCCAGCAGCCCCCGGACAGGGACCTACTACGAGCAGTACTTC
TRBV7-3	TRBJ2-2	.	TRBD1	CASSQDRVGGELFF	TGTGCCAGCAGCCAAGACAGGGTGGGCGGGGAGCTGTTTTTT
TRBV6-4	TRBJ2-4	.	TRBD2	CASSDVPSGSQYF	TGTGCCAGCAGTGACGTTCCTAGCGGGAGTCAGTACTTC
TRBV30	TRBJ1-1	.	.	CAWSVQKQAFF	TGTGCCTGGAGTGTACAGAAGCAAGCTTTCTTT
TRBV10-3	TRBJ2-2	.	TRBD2	CAIRATSSAGELFF	TGTGCCATCAGGGCGACTAGCTCTGCCGGGGAGCTGTTTTTT
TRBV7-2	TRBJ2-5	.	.	CASSRGAGAGETQYF	TGTGCCAGCAGCCGGGGGGCAGGGGCTGGGGAGACCCAGTACTTC
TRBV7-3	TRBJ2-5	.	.	CASSLGPAETQYF	TGTGCCAGCAGCTTAGGGCCAGCAGAGACCCAGTACTTC
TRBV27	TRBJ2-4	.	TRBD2	CATSGGFGLAKNIQYF	TGTGCCACCTCCGGGGGGTTCGGCTTAGCCAAAAACATTCAGTACTTC
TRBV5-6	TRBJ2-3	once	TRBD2	CASSPGSGRAKDTQYF	TGTGCCAGCAGCCCTGGGAGCGGGAGGGCTAAAGATACGCAGTATTTT
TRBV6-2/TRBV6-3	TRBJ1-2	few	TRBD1	CASSSGGWGYTF	TGTGCCAGCAGCTCAGGGGGCTGGGGCTACACCTTC
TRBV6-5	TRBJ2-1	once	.	CASTGGSSYNEQFF	TGTGCCAGCACTGGCGGTTCTTCCTACAATGAGCAGTTCTTC
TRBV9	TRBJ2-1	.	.	CASSVGLAIHNEQFF	TGTGCCAGCAGCGTAGGTCTAGCGATACACAATGAGCAGTTCTTC
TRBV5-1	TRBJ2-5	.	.	CASSFAGRETQYF	TGCGCCAGCAGCTTTGCGGGTAGGGAGACCCAGTACTTC
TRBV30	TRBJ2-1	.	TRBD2	CAWSVGLARYNEQFF	TGTGCCTGGAGCGTAGGACTAGCGCGTTACAATGAGCAGTTCTTC
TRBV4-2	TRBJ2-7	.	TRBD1	CASSVLDRENYEQYF	TGTGCCAGCAGCGTACTTGACAGGGAGAACTACGAGCAGTACTTC
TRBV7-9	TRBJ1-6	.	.	CASSLDRGWNSPLHF	TGTGCCAGCAGCTTAGATAGAGGATGGAATTCACCCCTCCACTTT
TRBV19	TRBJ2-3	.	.	CATTTGAGTDTQYF	TGTGCCACCACAACGGGTGCGGGCACAGATACGCAGTATTTT
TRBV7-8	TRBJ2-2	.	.	CASSLKGLNTGELFF	TGTGCCAGCAGCTTAAAGGGGCTTAACACCGGGGAGCTGTTTTTT
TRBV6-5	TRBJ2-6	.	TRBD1	CASTTGGTGANVLTF	TGTGCCAGCACGACAGGGGGAACTGGGGCCAACGTCCTGACTTTC
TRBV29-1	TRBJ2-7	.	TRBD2	CSVLLAGSFPEQYF	TGCAGCGTTCTCCTAGCGGGAAGTTTCCCCGAGCAGTACTTC
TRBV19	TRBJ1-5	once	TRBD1	CASSPPTGLINQPQHF	TGTGCCAGTAGTCCGCCGACAGGGCTGATAAATCAGCCCCAGCATTTT
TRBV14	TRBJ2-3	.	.	CASSQYTGTRGTDTQYF	TGTGCCAGCAGCCAATACACCGGGACAAGGGGCACAGATACGCAGTATTTT
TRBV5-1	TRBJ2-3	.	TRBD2	CASSVTGTSGTDTQYF	TGCGCCAGCAGCGTCACCGGGACTAGCGGCACAGATACGCAGTATTTT
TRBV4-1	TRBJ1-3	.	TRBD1	CASSYGQDSGNTIYF	TGCGCCAGCAGCTACGGACAGGATTCGGGAAACACCATATATTTT
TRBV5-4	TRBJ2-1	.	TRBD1	CASSLKDRAAYNEQFF	TGTGCCAGCAGCTTGAAGGACAGGGCGGCCTACAATGAGCAGTTCTTC
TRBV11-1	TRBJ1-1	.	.	CASSQDGRGTEAFF	TGTGCCAGCAGCCAGGACGGTAGGGGCACTGAAGCTTTCTTT
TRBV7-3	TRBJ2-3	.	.	CASSLSGLDTQYF	TGTGCCAGCAGCTTATCGGGTTTGGATACGCAGTATTTT
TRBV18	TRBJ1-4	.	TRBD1	CASSRLDRAASNEKLFF	TGTGCCAGCTCACGACTAGACAGGGCGGCGTCTAATGAAAAACTGTTTTTT
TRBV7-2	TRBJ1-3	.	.	CASSPRVGSGNTIYF	TGTGCCAGCAGCCCCCGGGTCGGCTCTGGAAACACCATATATTTT
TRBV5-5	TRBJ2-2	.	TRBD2	CASSLAGGVGELFF	TGTGCCAGCAGCTTGGCGGGAGGTGTCGGGGAGCTGTTTTTT
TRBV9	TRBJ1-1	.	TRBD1	CASSGTGTVNTEAFF	TGTGCCAGCAGCGGTACCGGGACAGTGAACACTGAAGCTTTCTTT
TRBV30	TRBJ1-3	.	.	CAWSPDAAGNTIYF	TGTGCCTGGAGTCCAGATGCAGCTGGAAACACCATATATTTT
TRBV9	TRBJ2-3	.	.	CASSHGVRTDTQYF	TGTGCCAGCAGCCACGGGGTAAGAACAGATACGCAGTATTTT
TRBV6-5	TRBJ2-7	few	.	CASSYSLGAAYEQYF	TGTGCCAGCAGTTACTCCCTGGGGGCGGCCTACGAGCAGTACTTC
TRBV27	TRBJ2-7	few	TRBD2	CASSLWSGAYEQYF	TGTGCCAGCAGTTTATGGAGCGGGGCGTACGAGCAGTACTTC
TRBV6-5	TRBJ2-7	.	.	CASHRALGSYEQYF	TGTGCCAGCCACAGGGCCTTAGGTTCCTACGAGCAGTACTTC
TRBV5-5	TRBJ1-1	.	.	CASSLGLGRDTEAFF	TGTGCCAGCAGCTTGGGACTGGGGAGGGACACTGAAGCTTTCTTT
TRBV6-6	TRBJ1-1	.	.	CASSPGPLNKNTEAFF	TGTGCCAGCAGCCCAGGGCCGTTGAATAAGAACACTGAAGCTTTCTTT